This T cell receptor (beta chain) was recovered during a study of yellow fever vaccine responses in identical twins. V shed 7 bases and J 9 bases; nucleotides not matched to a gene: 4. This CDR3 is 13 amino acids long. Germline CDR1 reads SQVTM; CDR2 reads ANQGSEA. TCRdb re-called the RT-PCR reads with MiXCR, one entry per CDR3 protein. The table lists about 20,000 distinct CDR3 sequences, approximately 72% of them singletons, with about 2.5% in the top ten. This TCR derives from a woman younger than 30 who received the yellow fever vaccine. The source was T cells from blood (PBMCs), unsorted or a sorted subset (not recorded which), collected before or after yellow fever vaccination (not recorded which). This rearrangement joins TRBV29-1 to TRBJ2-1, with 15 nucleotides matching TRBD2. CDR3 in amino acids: CSGGLAGGVEQFF. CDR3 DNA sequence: TGCAGCGGCGGACTAGCGGGAGGGGTTGAGCAGTTCTTC.